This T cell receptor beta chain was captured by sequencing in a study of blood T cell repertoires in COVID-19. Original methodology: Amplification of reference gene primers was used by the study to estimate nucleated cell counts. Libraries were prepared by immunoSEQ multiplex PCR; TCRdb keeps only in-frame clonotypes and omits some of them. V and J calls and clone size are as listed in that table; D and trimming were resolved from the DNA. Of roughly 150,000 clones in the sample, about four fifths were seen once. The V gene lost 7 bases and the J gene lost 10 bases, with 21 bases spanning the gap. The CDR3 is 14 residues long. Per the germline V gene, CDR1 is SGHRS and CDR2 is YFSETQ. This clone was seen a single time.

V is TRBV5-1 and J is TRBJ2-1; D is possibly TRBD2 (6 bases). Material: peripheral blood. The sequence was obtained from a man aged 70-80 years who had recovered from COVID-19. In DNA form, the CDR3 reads TGCGCCAGCGGGCGGGACGTCGGGTTAGGAGAGCAGTTCTTC. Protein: CASGRDVGLGEQFF.